This TCR beta chain was recorded in a study of blood T cells in healthy people across ages. A J-beta primer mix and a sample-barcoded 5' primer were used in a second PCR of roughly 7 to 12 cycles. TCRdb processed the 5' RACE reads anew with MiXCR; each CDR3 protein has one entry. The table has 1.4 million to 1.5 million distinct CDR3 sequences, around 42% seen once. The V gene's germline CDR1 is MNHNS and CDR2 SASEGT. The CDR3 contains 15 residues. Germline trimming cut 2 bases from V and 4 bases from J; bases unmatched to any gene: 6. Sequenced material: blood. The receptor was isolated from a woman aged 18-29 years in good health. The chain joins TRBV6-1 to TRBJ2-7, with 9 bases matching TRBD1. CDR3 DNA: TGTGCCAGCAGTGAAAAGGGACAGGGTTGGTACGAGCAGTACTTC. Translated, it gives CASSEKGQGWYEQYF.